This T cell receptor (beta chain) was captured in a study of cytotoxic CD8 clonotypes in ibrutinib-treated CLL. Study-wide background: Mean values per sample were around 270,000 productive templates and tens of thousands of productive rearrangements. Whole-study findings and limits: Public clonotypes were seen rarely and were contracted or stable on treatment.

The J segment lost 4 bases and the V segment lost 5 bases, leaving 7 bases of the junction unmatched. CDR1 is MNHEY and CDR2 is SVGAGI in the germline V gene. The CDR3 consists of 14 residues. Comments on this clone: Its antigen is unidentified.

Data came from immunoSEQ multiplex PCR; TCRdb stores just in-frame clones and leaves some out. The sample holds about 160,000 clones, about 80% seen once. The sample here was PBMCs, taken after 12 months of ibrutinib treatment. The source of this sequence is a human donor with chronic lymphocytic leukemia. This rearrangement joins TRBV6-5 to TRBJ2-7; 8 positions agree with TRBD2. The CDR3 DNA is TGTGCCAGCAGTCCTCGACTAGCGAGTTACGAGCAGTACTTC. Its translation: CASSPRLASYEQYF.